The T cell receptor (beta chain) described here comes from a study of long-term antiretroviral therapy in people with HIV. Whole-study findings and limits: Against controls, HIV repertoires showed narrower ranges of CDR3 length. Clones expanded before ART dominated the repertoire at all time points.

About this clone itself: Its antigen remains unknown.

They ran version v3.0 of the immunoSEQ assay at survey level. Libraries were prepared by immunoSEQ multiplex PCR; TCRdb keeps only in-frame clonotypes and omits some of them. Counted here are about 16,000 clones, approximately 94% occurring once; the ten biggest clones make up around 4.3%. At least two post-ART and at least one pre-ART PBMC sample were available for each donor. In germline, CDR1 is MNHEY, CDR2 SVGAGI. The CDR3 loop spans 14 amino acids. Trimming stripped 2 bases from V and 4 bases from J, with 12 bases between. The TCR comes from a woman between 50 and 59 years old with HIV. The chain combines TRBV6-5 with TRBJ2-7; D remains unclear. The sequenced sample was unsorted PBMCs, obtained 6.4 years after starting antiretroviral therapy. CDR3 sequence: CASSYVGFGYEQYF. The CDR3 nucleotides read TGTGCCAGCAGTTACGTCGGCTTCGGGTACGAGCAGTACTTC.